These 20 T cell receptor beta chains were all obtained from the same sample, sequenced in a study of T-cell memory formation after mild COVID-19. TCRdb passed the 5' RACE reads through MiXCR, listing each CDR3 protein once. The sample consists of more than 300,000 distinct CDR3 sequences, approximately 15% of them appearing once. The sample consisted of PBMCs or a T cell subset sorted from them (not recorded which). These receptors were taken from a man younger than 35 who had mild COVID-19 (a few samples of this study predate the infection). Cell type and time point are not known.

The chain's CDR3 is CATRNQGGITGELFF. The CDR3 DNA follows: TGCGCCACACGAAACCAGGGGGGAATTACCGGGGAGCTGTTTTTT. V and J are TRBV4-1 and TRBJ2-2, with a possible D match to TRBD1 (7 bases). The germline CDR1 and CDR2 sequences are MGHRA and YSYEKL. V was trimmed by 10 bases and J by 5 bases, leaving 20 bases between them. This CDR3 is 15 amino acids long.

The chain has TRBV4-1 and TRBJ1-4; D unresolved. V was pared by 6 bases and J by 3 bases, with 23 bases between. The germline CDR1 and CDR2 sequences are MGHRA and YSYEKL. This CDR3 has 18 residues. The DNA of the CDR3 is TGCGCCAGCAGATCCTTCAAAGGACGACGGGAGTCTAATGAAAAACTGTTTTTT. Its protein is CASRSFKGRRESNEKLFF.

The V gene is TRBV4-1, the J gene TRBJ2-3; 11 bases are shared with TRBD2. Unmatched junction bases numbered 8, after V lost 1 base and J lost 2 bases. Germline CDR1 reads MGHRA; CDR2 reads YSYEKL. CDR3 length: 18 residues. CDR3 in DNA: TGCGCCAGCAGCCAAGGTCCGGGACTAGCGGAGTACACAGATACGCAGTATTTT. Its translation: CASSQGPGLAEYTDTQYF.

This clonotype was found many times. The chain has TRBV7-2 and TRBJ2-7; the D gene could be TRBD1 or TRBD2 (6 bases each). CDR3 length: 15 residues. Germline V gives CDR1 SGHTA, CDR2 FQGNSA. V gave up 5 bases and J gave up 3 bases, with 17 bases separating them. The CDR3 region has the DNA TGTGCCAGCAGCCTGGGGGACGGGGGCCTCTACGAGCAGTACGTC. Translation: CASSLGDGGLYEQYV.

Ten or more counts support this clonotype. The chain couples TRBV12-3 or TRBV12-4 to TRBJ1-6, with TRBD1 matching over 8 bases. With 3 bases clipped from V and 7 bases from J, the junction kept 2 bases outside the gene matches. This CDR3 has 14 amino acids. CDR3 region: CASSLQGANSPLHF. The CDR3 bases are TGTGCCAGCAGTTTGCAGGGGGCAAATTCACCCCTCCACTTT.

This clonotype came up a few times. This chain links TRBV7-2 with TRBJ2-3, with a possible D match to TRBD2 (6 bases). CDR1 SGHTA and CDR2 FQGNSA come from the germline V gene. Deletions cut 4 bases from V and 4 bases from J, with 21 bases between. The CDR3 has 17 amino acids. The CDR3 here is CASSSSRSPGEPDTQYF. CDR3 DNA sequence: TGTGCCAGCAGCTCGAGCCGTAGCCCGGGGGAACCAGATACGCAGTATTTT.

J is TRBJ1-1 and V is TRBV28; D unresolved. The CDR3 loop spans 16 amino acids. CDR1 is MDHEN, CDR2 SYDVKM, per germline. Trimming removed 7 bases at V and 1 base at J, with 19 bases between. The CDR3 sequence: CASISPAGRRNTEAFF. The CDR3 coding sequence is TGTGCCAGCATCTCCCCTGCCGGACGGAGGAACACTGAAGCTTTCTTT.

The CDR3 reads CSARDVGRDYGYTF. The CDR3, as DNA: TGCAGTGCTAGAGATGTTGGCAGGGACTATGGCTACACCTTC. The chain is built from TRBV20-1 and TRBJ1-2; maybe TRBD1 (5 bases). Germline V gives CDR1 DFQATT, CDR2 SNEGSKA (reference sequence). V was trimmed by 0 bases and J by 3 bases, leaving 11 bases between them. This CDR3 region has 14 residues.

This clonotype has ten or more counts. The chain links TRBV5-1 to TRBJ2-7; the match to TRBD1 covers 10 bases. CDR3 length: 12 amino acids. V lost 7 bases to trimming and J lost 5 bases; unmatched junction nucleotides: 3. Germline CDR1 and CDR2: SGHRS and YFSETQ. CDR3 sequence: CASRGQGNEQYF. The CDR3 bases are TGCGCCAGCCGGGGACAGGGGAACGAGCAGTACTTC.

This clonotype was seen more than once but under ten times. The chain uses TRBV20-1 and TRBJ2-3, with 7 bases that match TRBD1. Unmatched junction bases numbered 8, after V lost 6 bases and J lost 5 bases. The germline gives CDR1 DFQATT, CDR2 SNEGSKA (reference sequence). The CDR3 length is 13 residues. CDR3 sequence reads: CSALGQAGDTQYF. CDR3 coding DNA: TGCAGTGCCCTCGGACAGGCAGGAGATACGCAGTATTTT.

V gene TRBV6-5 combines with J gene TRBJ2-7; the D is unclear. CDR3 length: 14 residues. The germline V gene has CDR1 MNHEY and CDR2 SVGAGI. V lost 4 bases to trimming and J lost 0 bases, with 10 bases between them. The CDR3 loop is CASSSSVSSYEQYV. The CDR3 DNA reads TGTGCCAGCAGTTCCTCGGTAAGCTCCTACGAGCAGTACGTC.

Written as DNA, the CDR3 is TGTGCCAGCAGCGCCGGCGGTTGGGACAGGGGTCACCATTACGAGCAGTACTTC. Its translation is CASSAGGWDRGHHYEQYF. V and J are TRBV2 and TRBJ2-7; 10 nucleotides agree with TRBD1. Germline CDR1 is SNHLY and CDR2 is FYNNEI. This CDR3 comprises 18 residues. V shed 6 bases, J shed 4 bases, and the junction held 18 bases outside the gene matches.

This rearrangement joins TRBV4-3 to TRBJ1-5; D ambiguous. The CDR3 is made up of 14 amino acids. V lost 4 bases and J 3 bases, leaving 10 bases between the germline ends. Germline V CDR1 and CDR2: LGHNA, YSLEER. CDR3 DNA: TGCGCCAGCAGCCGGACTAGGGACAATCAGCCCCAGCATTTT. It translates to CASSRTRDNQPQHF.

This clonotype has a handful of counts. The chain joins TRBV20-1 to TRBJ1-5, with TRBD1 identical over 7 bases. The germline V gene encodes CDR1 DFQATT and CDR2 SNEGSKA (reference sequence). V dropped 1 base and J dropped 6; count of bases not matched to a gene: 6. This CDR3 has 14 amino acids. This CDR3 is CSARVQGGPQPQHF. The CDR3 bases are TGCAGTGCTAGAGTCCAGGGGGGTCCTCAGCCCCAGCATTTT.

This clonotype has at least ten counts. The V and J genes are TRBV5-1 and TRBJ2-6; tentative D call: TRBD2 (6 bases). V gave up 2 bases and J gave up 0 bases, with 15 bases separating them. Germline V gene data show CDR1 as SGHRS and CDR2 as YFSETQ. The CDR3 is 18 amino acids. Written as DNA, the CDR3 is TGCGCCAGCAGCTTCATCGCCGGAGCGGGCTCTGGGGCCAACGTCCTGACTTTC. The encoded protein is CASSFIAGAGSGANVLTF.

This clonotype came up a few times. The chain carries TRBV18 and TRBJ2-5; TRBD1 matches 12 bases. V trimming: 3 bases; J trimming: 6 bases; junction bases outside the gene matches: 5. CDR1 and CDR2 (germline): KGHSH, LQKENI. CDR3 length: 15 residues. CDR3 bases: TGTGCCAGCTCACCCCCGGGACAGGGGGCCAAGACCCAGTACTTC. Protein sequence: CASSPPGQGAKTQYF.

The chain couples TRBV7-8 to TRBJ2-1; 7 bases align to TRBD1. From germline, CDR1 is SGHVS and CDR2 FQNEAQ. The CDR3 extends over 16 amino acids. The V gene end was trimmed by 1 base and the J gene end by 0 bases; junction bases not matched to a gene: 3. Here the CDR3 DNA reads TGTGCCAGCAGCTTAGTGGGGGACAGCTCCTACAATGAGCAGTTCTTC. Translating it yields CASSLVGDSSYNEQFF.

The rearrangement links TRBV19 to TRBJ1-5; the D gene is possibly TRBD1 (6 bases). The CDR3 has 14 amino acids. CDR1 LNHDA and CDR2 SQIVND come from the germline V gene (reference sequence). Trimming left V 5 bases short and J 2 bases short, with 10 bases between. The CDR3: CASSPGTRNQPQHF. In nucleotides, the CDR3 is TGTGCCAGTAGTCCAGGGACACGCAATCAGCCCCAGCATTTT.

The chain recombines TRBV7-9 with TRBJ1-2, with a tentative D call TRBD1 (6 bases). V was pared by 4 bases and J by 3 bases, with 18 bases between. This CDR3 contains 16 residues. The germline V gene encodes CDR1 SEHNR and CDR2 FQNEAQ (reference sequence). CDR3 protein: CASSSHRTANDYGYTF. The DNA for the CDR3 is TGTGCCAGCAGCTCACACAGGACAGCTAACGACTATGGCTACACCTTC.

The count of this clonotype is one. The chain uses TRBV7-2 and TRBJ2-5; 9 bases agree with TRBD1. Germline V gene lookup returns CDR1 SGHTA and CDR2 FQGNSA. Trimming took 1 base from V and 4 from J; bases not matched to a gene: 4. The CDR3 loop spans 15 amino acids. DNA of the CDR3: TGTGCCAGCAGCTTAGGGACAGGGGTGGTAGAGACCCAGTACTTC. Its protein is CASSLGTGVVETQYF.